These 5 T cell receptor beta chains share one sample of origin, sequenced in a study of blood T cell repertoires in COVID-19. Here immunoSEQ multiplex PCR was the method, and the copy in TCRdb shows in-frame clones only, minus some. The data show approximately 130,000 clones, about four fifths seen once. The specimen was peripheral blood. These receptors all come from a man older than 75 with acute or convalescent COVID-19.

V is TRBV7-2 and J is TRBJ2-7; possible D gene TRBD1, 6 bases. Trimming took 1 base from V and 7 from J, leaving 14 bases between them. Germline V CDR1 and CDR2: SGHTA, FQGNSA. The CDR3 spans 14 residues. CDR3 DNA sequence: TGTGCCAGCAGCTTAGGACAGGTCTCTCGGGAGCAGTACTTC. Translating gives CASSLGQVSREQYF.

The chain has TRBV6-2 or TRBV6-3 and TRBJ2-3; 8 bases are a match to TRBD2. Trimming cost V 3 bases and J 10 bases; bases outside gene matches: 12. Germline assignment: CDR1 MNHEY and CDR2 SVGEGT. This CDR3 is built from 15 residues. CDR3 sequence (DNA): TGTGCCAGCAGTTATATAGCGGGGCCGGGGAGGGCGCAGTATTTT. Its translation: CASSYIAGPGRAQYF.

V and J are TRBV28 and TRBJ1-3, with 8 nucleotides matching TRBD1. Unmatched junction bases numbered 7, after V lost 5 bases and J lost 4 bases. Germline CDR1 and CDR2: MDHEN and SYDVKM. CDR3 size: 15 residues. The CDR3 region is CASSIRTGTGNTIYF. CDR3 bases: TGTGCCAGCAGTATCAGGACAGGGACAGGAAACACCATATATTTT.

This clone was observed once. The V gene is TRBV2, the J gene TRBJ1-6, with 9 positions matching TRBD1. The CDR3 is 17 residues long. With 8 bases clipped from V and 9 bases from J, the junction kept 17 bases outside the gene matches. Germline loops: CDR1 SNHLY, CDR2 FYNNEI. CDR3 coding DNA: TGTGCCAGCTCGGGGGACAGGGTATCTTATGGGGGTTCACCCCTCCACTTT. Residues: CASSGDRVSYGGSPLHF.

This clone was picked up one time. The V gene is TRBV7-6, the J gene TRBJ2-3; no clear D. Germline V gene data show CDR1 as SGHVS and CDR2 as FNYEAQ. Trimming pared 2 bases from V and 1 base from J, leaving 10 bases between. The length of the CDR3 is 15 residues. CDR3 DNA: TGTGCCAGCAGCTTAACGAGTACAGGCACAGATACGCAGTATTTT. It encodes CASSLTSTGTDTQYF.